The 29 T cell receptor beta chains below were found in one sample sequenced in a study of control samples from healthy donors and cancer patients. The assay was immunoSEQ multiplex PCR, and TCRdb's table has in-frame clones only and misses some. The sample holds 95,000 to 130,000 clones, 85% to 90% seen once. The source material was blood. These receptor sequences come from a woman in her 70s in good health.

This chain joins TRBV4-2 and TRBJ1-1, with D maybe TRBD1 (6 bases). The CDR3 covers 17 residues. The ends were cut back, 0 bases at V and 0 bases at J, with 14 bases in the middle. From germline, CDR1 is LGHNA and CDR2 YNFKEQ. The CDR3 nucleotides read TGTGCCAGCAGCCAAGATTCGTTTGGGACACTGAACACTGAAGCTTTCTTT. This codes for CASSQDSFGTLNTEAFF.

This chain joins TRBV6-5 and TRBJ1-3; D is unresolved. CDR3 length equals 15 residues. The V end was cut by 4 bases, the J end by 0 bases, with 10 bases between. Looked up from germline, CDR1 is MNHEY and CDR2 is SVGAGI. The CDR3 loop is CASSSPGVSGNTIYF. The DNA for the CDR3 is TGTGCCAGCAGTTCCCCGGGAGTCTCTGGAAACACCATATATTTT.

This rearrangement joins TRBV5-5 to TRBJ2-7; a weak D match, TRBD1 (5 bases). Germline V CDR1 and CDR2: SGHKS, YYEKEE (reference sequence). The CDR3 is 12 residues long. The germline V and J ends were trimmed by 0 bases and 6 bases, with 7 bases remaining between them. Written as DNA, the CDR3 is TGTGCCAGCAGCTTGGTTCAGGGCGAGCAGTACTTC. This sequence encodes CASSLVQGEQYF.

The V call is TRBV15, the J call TRBJ1-2; 8 positions agree with TRBD1. This CDR3 region has 16 residues. After removal of 5 bases from V and 4 bases from J, the junction contained 12 bases not matched to a gene. Germline V lookup: CDR1 LNHNV, CDR2 YYDKDF (reference sequence). CDR3 nucleotide sequence: TGTGCCACCAGCCGCGGTCAGGGGGCGCGAAGCTATGGCTACACCTTC. Amino acids: CATSRGQGARSYGYTF.

The chain carries TRBV12-5 and TRBJ1-1; D is unclear. Per the germline V gene, CDR1 is LGHNT and CDR2 is FRNRAP. The CDR3 totals 13 residues. Deletions cut 1 base from V and 11 bases from J, with 14 bases between. As DNA, the CDR3 is TGTGCTAGTGGTTTGGGTTACATCATGGAGGCTTTCTTT. This sequence encodes CASGLGYIMEAFF.

The chain uses TRBV5-1 and TRBJ2-7; D may be TRBD1 (6 bases). The CDR3 has 12 amino acids. Per the germline V gene, CDR1 is SGHRS and CDR2 is YFSETQ. With 4 bases removed from V and 4 bases from J, the gap between germline ends came to 9 bases. The CDR3 sequence: CASSLQGYEQYF. CDR3 coding DNA: TGCGCCAGCAGCCTACAGGGTTACGAGCAGTACTTC.

The table lists this clone with a few counts. The chain couples TRBV7-2 to TRBJ1-5; D is undetermined. Germline CDR1 and CDR2: SGHTA and FQGNSA. The CDR3 is made up of 13 amino acids. V lost 4 bases and J 4 bases, leaving 8 bases between the germline ends. DNA of the CDR3: TGTGCCAGCAGCTGGAAGACTAATCAGCCCCAGCATTTT. Protein: CASSWKTNQPQHF.

The chain uses TRBV7-8 and TRBJ2-2; the D gene is possibly TRBD2 (5 bases). The V end lost 5 bases, the J end lost 1 base, and 11 bases lay between the germline ends. Germline CDR1 is SGHVS and CDR2 is FQNEAQ. This CDR3 comprises 15 residues. CDR3 sequence (DNA): TGTGCCAGCAGCCCCGGACTCGTGAACACCGGGGAGCTGTTTTTT. Translation gives CASSPGLVNTGELFF.

The gene calls are TRBV6-5 and TRBJ2-7; D is ambiguous. CDR3 size: 16 residues. Germline assignment: CDR1 MNHEY and CDR2 SVGAGI. Trimming stripped 0 bases from V and 9 bases from J, with 21 bases between. This CDR3 reads CASSYSIMGSSKGQYF. DNA of the CDR3: TGTGCCAGCAGTTACTCGATAATGGGGTCCTCAAAGGGGCAGTACTTC.

The rearrangement uses TRBV3-1 (or the pseudogene TRBV3-2) and TRBJ2-7, with D possibly called TRBD1 or TRBD2 (5 bases each). Germline V CDR1 and CDR2: LGHDT, YNNKEL (reference sequence). Trimming removed 2 bases from V and 4 bases from J, with 15 bases in between. This CDR3 comprises 15 residues. CDR3 coding DNA: TGTGCCAGCAGCCAACCGGGACCCCGGGGATACGAGCAGTACTTC. Translation: CASSQPGPRGYEQYF.

The chain couples TRBV6-5 to TRBJ1-1; 7 bases line up with TRBD1. Trimming removed 9 bases from V and 4 bases from J; junction bases left unmatched: 8. Per the germline V gene, CDR1 is MNHEY and CDR2 is SVGAGI. This CDR3 contains 13 residues. The DNA for the CDR3 is TGTGCCAGAGACAGGGATCAGTTCACTGAAGCTTTCTTT. Protein sequence: CARDRDQFTEAFF.

This sequence joins TRBV18 and TRBJ1-1; 8 bases agree with TRBD1. Germline-derived CDR1 and CDR2 are KGHSH and LQKENI. The CDR3 contains 16 residues. Losses at the gene ends were 0 bases for V and 1 base for J; bases not matched to a gene: 4. The CDR3 loop reads CASSPPGQVKNTEAFF. The CDR3 region has the DNA TGTGCCAGCTCACCACCGGGACAGGTGAAGAACACTGAAGCTTTCTTT.

The table lists this clone with a few counts. V and J are TRBV20-1 and TRBJ1-1, with 9 bases fitting TRBD1. V trimming: 7 bases; J trimming: 11 bases; junction bases outside the gene matches: 8. This CDR3 spans 11 amino acids. Germline assignment: CDR1 DFQATT and CDR2 SNEGSKA (reference sequence). The CDR3 bases are TGCAGTGTTTCGGACAGGGGAGGCGCTTTCTTT. This codes for CSVSDRGGAFF.

The rearrangement uses TRBV5-6 and TRBJ1-2; 8 nucleotides align to TRBD1. With V trimmed by 0 bases and J by 5 bases, 9 bases remained unmatched. This CDR3 has 16 residues. Germline V gives CDR1 SGHDT, CDR2 YYEEEE. The CDR3 spells CASSLEQGVFLYGYTF. CDR3 nucleotides: TGTGCCAGCAGCTTGGAACAGGGGGTTTTTTTGTATGGCTACACCTTC.

The chain has TRBV4-1 and TRBJ1-4; the match to TRBD1 covers 7 bases. This CDR3 comprises 14 residues. Germline CDR1 is MGHRA and CDR2 is YSYEKL. V lost 5 bases, J lost 5 bases, and 5 bases stayed unmatched. The CDR3 nucleotides are TGCGCCAGCAGCGAGGGACAGAGAAATGAAAAACTGTTTTTT. This encodes CASSEGQRNEKLFF.

The chain employs TRBV6-5 and TRBJ1-2, with D possibly TRBD1 on 6 matching bases. The V gene's germline CDR1 is MNHEY and CDR2 SVGAGI. The length of the CDR3 is 14 residues. Trimming removed 2 bases from V and 8 bases from J, with 15 bases in between. CDR3 DNA: TGTGCCAGCAGTTACGGGGGCGGAACGGGAGGCTACACCTTC. It specifies CASSYGGGTGGYTF.

The chain couples TRBV3-1 (or the pseudogene TRBV3-2) to TRBJ1-2; D possibly corresponds to TRBD1 (5 bases). The CDR3 length is 16 residues. From germline, CDR1 is LGHDT and CDR2 YNNKEL (reference sequence). Trimming left V 1 base short and J 3 bases short, with 15 bases between. The CDR3 nucleotides read TGTGCCAGCAGCCAAGGCCCCCCCCGGGGCCACTATGGCTACACCTTC. It encodes CASSQGPPRGHYGYTF.

This chain connects TRBV12-3 or TRBV12-4 to TRBJ2-1; TRBD1 matches at 7 bases. Trimming at V came to 6 bases and at J to 8 bases, leaving 7 bases not matched to a gene. The CDR3 runs 13 residues. This chain's CDR3 is CASSLQGSDEQFF. CDR3 coding DNA: TGTGCCAGCAGCCTACAGGGGAGCGATGAGCAGTTCTTC.

This chain uses TRBV7-3 with TRBJ1-1; 8 bases map to TRBD1. The CDR3 runs to 15 residues. CDR1 is SGHTA and CDR2 is FQGTGA in the germline V gene. Germline trimming cut 5 bases from V and 4 bases from J; bases unmatched to any gene: 9. For the CDR3, the DNA is TGTGCCAGCAGCCCCGACAGGGGCTTAGGCACTGAAGCTTTCTTT. Residues: CASSPDRGLGTEAFF.

This clone was picked up a small number of times. The V call is TRBV3-1 (or the pseudogene TRBV3-2), the J call TRBJ2-5; 7 bases fit TRBD1. CDR1 and CDR2 from the germline V gene are LGHDT and YNNKEL (reference sequence). After removal of 0 bases from V and 10 bases from J, the junction contained 2 bases not matched to a gene. The CDR3 has 12 residues. As DNA, the CDR3 is TGTGCCAGCAGCCAAGATTGGACAGGCCAGTACTTC. Its protein is CASSQDWTGQYF.

This clone was counted once. CDR3 in amino acids: CASSRDRGKETQYF. CDR3 nucleotide sequence: TGTGCCAGCAGCCGGGACAGGGGAAAAGAGACCCAGTACTTC. The chain employs TRBV5-4 and TRBJ2-5; 10 positions agree with TRBD1. V shed 4 bases and J 3 bases; nucleotides not matched to a gene: 3. The CDR3 has 14 residues. Germline V gene lookup returns CDR1 SGHNT and CDR2 YYREEE (reference sequence).

V and J are TRBV13 and TRBJ1-2, with 8 positions matching TRBD1. Trimming at V came to 5 bases and at J to 4 bases, leaving 3 bases not matched to a gene. This CDR3 contains 13 residues. Germline V gives CDR1 PRHDT, CDR2 FYEKMQ (reference sequence). The CDR3 coding sequence is TGTGCCAGCAGCCCGGGACAGGTCTATGGCTACACCTTC. This gives the protein CASSPGQVYGYTF. Together with reference TRBV13 and TRBJ1-2, the CDR3 gives the full variable domain: AAGVIQSPRHLIKEKRETATLKCYPIPRHDTVYWYQQGPGQDPQFLISFYEKMQSDKGSIPDRFSAQQFSDYHSELNMSSLELGDSALYFCASSPGQVYGYTFGSGTRLTVV.

The chain has TRBV20-1 and TRBJ2-7; 8 bases fit TRBD2. CDR1 is DFQATT and CDR2 is SNEGSKA in the germline V gene (reference sequence). The V and J ends lost 7 bases and 5 bases, in that order; junction bases with no gene match: 4. The CDR3 contains 11 residues. The CDR3 region is CSVGTSDEQYF. Written as DNA, the CDR3 is TGCAGTGTGGGGACTAGTGACGAGCAGTACTTC.

This chain joins TRBV9 and TRBJ2-7, with TRBD1 identical over 7 bases. Trimming at V came to 0 bases and at J to 0 bases, leaving 6 bases not matched to a gene. CDR1 SGDLS and CDR2 YYNGEE come from the germline V gene. The CDR3 is made up of 16 amino acids. CDR3 sequence reads: CASSVGGGRPSYEQYF. In nucleotides, the CDR3 is TGTGCCAGCAGCGTAGGAGGGGGCCGCCCCTCCTACGAGCAGTACTTC.

The chain combines TRBV7-8 with TRBJ1-4; D is uncertain. Deletions cut 2 bases from V and 13 bases from J, with 8 bases between. CDR1 and CDR2 (germline): SGHVS, FQNEAQ. The CDR3 loop spans 11 amino acids. The CDR3 is CASSLSGLLFF. Written as DNA, the CDR3 is TGTGCCAGCAGCTTATCGGGATTACTGTTTTTT.

The CDR3: CASSEWTGQWFEQYF. CDR3 nucleotides: TGTGCCAGCAGCGAGTGGACAGGGCAATGGTTCGAGCAGTACTTC. This sequence joins TRBV7-2 and TRBJ2-7; 8 positions match TRBD1. V lost 5 bases and J lost 6; bases outside the gene matches: 12. CDR1 and CDR2 (germline): SGHTA, FQGNSA. This CDR3 is 15 amino acids long.

The chain links TRBV6-5 to TRBJ1-4, with D maybe TRBD1 (6 bases). V was trimmed by 4 bases and J by 8 bases, leaving 14 bases between them. The CDR3 has 14 amino acids. Germline V CDR1 and CDR2: MNHEY, SVGAGI. The CDR3 coding sequence is TGTGCCAGCAGTTTCTTGACAGGCGGAGAAAAACTGTTTTTT. This sequence encodes CASSFLTGGEKLFF.

Here the CDR3 DNA reads TGTGCCAGCAGCTTAGGATCAGGGGGTGGCTACACCTTC. It is translated as CASSLGSGGGYTF. The chain uses TRBV11-2 and TRBJ1-2; 7 nucleotides agree with TRBD1. Germline loops: CDR1 SGHAT, CDR2 FQNNGV. CDR3 length: 13 amino acids. J lost 7 bases, V lost 1 base, and 3 bases had no gene match.

There are a few counts of this clone. The chain combines TRBV4-1 with TRBJ1-2; D unresolved. Germline V gives CDR1 MGHRA, CDR2 YSYEKL. V shed 0 bases and J shed 0 bases, with 8 bases lying between them. The CDR3 has 15 amino acids. In DNA form, the CDR3 reads TGCGCCAGCAGCCAAGATGCGACCGCTAACTATGGCTACACCTTC. Residues: CASSQDATANYGYTF.